This TCR beta chain was documented in a study of response to subunit inactivated influenza vaccine. Points on this clonotype: Its antigen remains unidentified.

General study findings and limits: Few additional T cells are recruited per seasonal influenza vaccination, authors suggested.

CDR1 and CDR2 (germline): SGHVS, FNYEAQ. V dropped 1 base and J dropped 5 bases, with 27 bases sitting between them. The CDR3 is 20 residues long. A single record per CDR3 protein comes from TCRdb applying MiXCR to the RT-PCR reads. The data show hundreds of thousands of distinct CDR3 sequences, approximately 12% seen once. The sequence came from a man aged 45 to 65 who received an inactivated influenza vaccine. The chain is built from TRBV7-6 and TRBJ2-1; TRBD2 might be the D (7 bases). Sequencing was performed on non-naive T cells sorted from PBMCs, taken less than 15 days before vaccination. The chain's CDR3 is CASSLDLFAGAPTDNNEQFF. CDR3 DNA sequence: TGTGCCAGCAGCTTAGATCTGTTTGCGGGGGCGCCCACAGACAACAATGAGCAGTTCTTC. The full variable domain, in which reference TRBV7-6 and TRBJ2-1 provide the parts outside the CDR3, is GAGVSQSPRYKVTKRGQDVALRCDPISGHVSLYWYRQALGQGPEFLTYFNYEAQQDKSGLPNDRFSAERPEGSISTLTIQRTEQRDSAMYRCASSLDLFAGAPTDNNEQFFGPGTRLTVL.